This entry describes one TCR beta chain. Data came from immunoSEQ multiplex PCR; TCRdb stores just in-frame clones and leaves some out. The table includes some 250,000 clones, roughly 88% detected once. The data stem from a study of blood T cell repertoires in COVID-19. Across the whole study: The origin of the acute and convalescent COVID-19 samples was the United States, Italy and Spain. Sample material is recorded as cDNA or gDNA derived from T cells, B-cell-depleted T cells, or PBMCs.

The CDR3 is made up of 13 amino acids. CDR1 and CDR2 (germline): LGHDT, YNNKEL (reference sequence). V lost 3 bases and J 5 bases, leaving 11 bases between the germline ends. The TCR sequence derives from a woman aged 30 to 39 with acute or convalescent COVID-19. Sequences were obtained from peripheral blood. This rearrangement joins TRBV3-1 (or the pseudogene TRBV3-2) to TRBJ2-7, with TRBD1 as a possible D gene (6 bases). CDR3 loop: CASSQQGQNEQYF. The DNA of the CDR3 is TGTGCCAGCAGCCAGCAAGGACAGAACGAGCAGTACTTC.